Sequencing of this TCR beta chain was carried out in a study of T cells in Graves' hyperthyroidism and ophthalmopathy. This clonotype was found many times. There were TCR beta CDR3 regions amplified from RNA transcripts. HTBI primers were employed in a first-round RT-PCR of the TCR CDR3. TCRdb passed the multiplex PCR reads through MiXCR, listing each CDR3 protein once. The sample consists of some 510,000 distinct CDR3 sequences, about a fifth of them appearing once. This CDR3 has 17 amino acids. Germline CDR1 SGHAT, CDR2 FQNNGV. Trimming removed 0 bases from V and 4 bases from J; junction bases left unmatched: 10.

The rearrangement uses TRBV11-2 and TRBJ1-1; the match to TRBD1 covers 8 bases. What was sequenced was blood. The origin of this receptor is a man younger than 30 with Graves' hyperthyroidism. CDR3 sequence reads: CASSLDQGARGGTEAFF. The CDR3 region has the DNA TGTGCCAGCAGCTTAGACCAGGGGGCGAGAGGGGGCACTGAAGCTTTCTTT.